A selection of T cell receptor beta chains follows, all from one sample in a study of control samples from healthy donors and cancer patients. Assay used: immunoSEQ multiplex PCR; TCRdb lists only in-frame clones, some missing. The sample includes roughly 190,000 clones, about 90% of them seen just once. Material: blood. The receptors were gathered from a man aged 25-45 years in good health. CDR3s include the opening cysteine and the closing phenylalanine or tryptophan. Fields, in order: clone size, D gene, V gene, J gene, CDR3 protein, CDR3 DNA. The D gene is left open where the match is weak. Size is omitted from some rows. Given values are once, few, many or a class for expanded clones.

NA,NA,TRBV5-4,TRBJ2-2,CASSLAENTGELFF,TGTGCCAGCAGCTTGGCTGAGAACACCGGGGAGCTGTTTTTT
NA,TRBD1,TRBV7-9,TRBJ2-7,CASSLEEGTGSSYEQYF,TGTGCCAGCAGCTTAGAAGAGGGGACAGGGAGCTCCTACGAGCAGTACTTC
once,TRBD2,TRBV4-1,TRBJ2-3,CASSPFLAGGRRTDTQYF,TGCGCCAGCAGCCCCTTCCTAGCGGGGGGGCGTAGGACAGATACGCAGTATTTT
NA,NA,TRBV6-5,TRBJ1-2,CASSTSTYTNYGYIF,TGTGCCAGCAGCACTTCGACATACACTAACTATGGCTACATCTTC
NA,TRBD1,TRBV19,TRBJ1-2,CASSFLLRTGRLDYGYTF,TGTGCCAGTAGTTTTCTCCTAAGGACAGGTCGCCTTGACTATGGCTACACCTTC
NA,TRBD1,TRBV6-6,TRBJ1-5,CASNKKQGDNQPQHF,TGTGCCAGCAACAAAAAACAGGGGGACAATCAGCCCCAGCATTTT
NA,TRBD1,TRBV12-3/TRBV12-4,TRBJ1-1,CASSSTGAEAFF,TGTGCCAGCAGTTCAACAGGGGCTGAAGCTTTCTTT
NA,TRBD1,TRBV11-2,TRBJ2-6,CASSSVQGAISGANVLTF,TGTGCCAGCAGCTCAGTACAGGGGGCAATATCTGGGGCCAACGTCCTGACTTTC
NA,TRBD2,TRBV27,TRBJ2-7,CASSFGGGTYEQYF,TGTGCCAGCAGTTTTGGGGGGGGAACCTACGAGCAGTACTTC
NA,NA,TRBV3-1/TRBV3-2,TRBJ1-2,CASKGYRGYTF,TGTGCCAGCAAGGGGTATCGGGGCTATACCTTC
NA,TRBD2,TRBV11-2,TRBJ2-7,CASSLVAGGYEQYF,TGTGCCAGCAGCTTAGTAGCGGGGGGCTACGAGCAGTACTTC
NA,NA,TRBV18,TRBJ2-2,CASSPGLSNTGELFF,TGTGCCAGCTCACCAGGCCTCTCGAACACCGGGGAGCTGTTTTTT
NA,NA,TRBV30,TRBJ1-5,CAWSVEDSNQPQHF,TGTGCCTGGAGTGTGGAGGATAGCAATCAGCCCCAGCATTTT
NA,NA,TRBV12-3/TRBV12-4,TRBJ1-2,CASVSITTF,TGTGCCAGCGTGTCAATAACGACCTTC
NA,NA,TRBV6-7,TRBJ1-1,CASSYWLETLKAFF,TGTGCCAGCAGTTACTGGTTAGAAACACTGAAGGCTTTCTTT
NA,TRBD1,TRBV5-8,TRBJ1-4,CASSFYRGGYEKLFF,TGTGCCAGCAGCTTCTACAGGGGGGGTTATGAAAAACTGTTTTTT
NA,NA,TRBV19,TRBJ1-1,CASSIGANTEAFF,TGTGCCAGTAGTATTGGTGCTAACACTGAAGCTTTCTTT
NA,NA,TRBV21-1,TRBJ1-5,CASSKARQGEPQHF,TGTGCCAGCAGCAAAGCCAGACAGGGGGAGCCCCAGCATTTT
NA,NA,TRBV27,TRBJ2-1,CASSLRFGEQFF,TGTGCCAGCAGTTTACGGTTTGGTGAGCAGTTCTTC
NA,NA,TRBV3-1/TRBV3-2,TRBJ1-1,CASSQLGAPTEAFF,TGTGCCAGCAGCCAACTGGGGGCGCCGACTGAAGCTTTCTTT
NA,NA,TRBV5-4,TRBJ1-1,CASRGDSAHTEAFF,TGTGCCAGCAGGGGTGACAGCGCCCACACTGAAGCTTTCTTT
NA,NA,TRBV6-4,TRBJ1-5,CASSDSINQPQHF,TGTGCCAGCAGTGACTCGATCAATCAGCCCCAGCATTTT
NA,NA,TRBV20-1,TRBJ2-5,CSASIGEGEETQYF,TGCAGTGCTAGTATTGGGGAAGGGGAAGAGACCCAGTACTTC
NA,NA,TRBV30,TRBJ1-1,CAWSISNTEAFF,TGTGCCTGGAGTATATCGAACACTGAAGCTTTCTTT
NA,NA,TRBV10-3,TRBJ1-6,CAISPEGNSPLHF,TGTGCCATCAGTCCGGAGGGGAATTCACCCCTCCACTTT
NA,TRBD2,TRBV7-9,TRBJ2-1,CASIRGGGAASEQFF,TGTGCCAGCATACGGGGCGGGGGGGCCGCCAGTGAGCAGTTCTTC
once,NA,TRBV11-2,TRBJ1-3,CASSFVRSDSGNTIYF,TGTGCCAGCAGCTTTGTCCGGTCAGACTCTGGAAACACCATATATTTT
NA,TRBD1,TRBV7-8,TRBJ1-2,CASSLQGEANYGYTF,TGTGCCAGCAGCCTCCAGGGGGAGGCAAACTATGGCTACACCTTC
NA,NA,TRBV5-5,TRBJ1-4,CASSLDSRKLFF,TGTGCCAGCAGCTTGGATTCTCGAAAACTGTTTTTT
NA,NA,TRBV7-9,TRBJ1-3,CASSPSATFSGNTIYF,TGTGCCAGCAGCCCCTCGGCTACATTCTCTGGAAACACCATATATTTT
NA,NA,TRBV29-1,TRBJ1-1,CSVTLTRDTEAFF,TGCAGCGTTACCCTGACAAGGGACACTGAAGCTTTCTTT
NA,NA,TRBV5-5,TRBJ2-3,CASRPGDDSDTQYF,TGTGCCAGCAGACCGGGGGATGATTCAGATACGCAGTATTTT
NA,TRBD1,TRBV5-1,TRBJ1-3,CASSRMSGGSGNTIYF,TGCGCCAGCAGCCGGATGTCAGGGGGCTCTGGAAACACCATATATTTT
NA,NA,TRBV11-2,TRBJ2-1,CASSPPLQGGQFF,TGTGCCAGCAGCCCTCCGTTGCAAGGCGGTCAGTTCTTC
NA,NA,TRBV27,TRBJ2-1,CASSFEARGVNEQFF,TGTGCCAGCAGTTTTGAAGCAAGAGGGGTCAATGAGCAGTTCTTC
few,NA,TRBV30,TRBJ1-5,CAWSSGGNQPQHF,TGTGCCTGGAGTTCAGGGGGCAATCAGCCCCAGCATTTT
NA,NA,TRBV6-1,TRBJ1-2,CASSETPANGGYTF,TGTGCCAGCAGTGAAACCCCAGCTAACGGTGGCTACACCTTC
NA,TRBD2,TRBV30,TRBJ2-3,CAWSRPGAGFTDTQYF,TGTGCCTGGAGCCGGCCGGGAGCGGGGTTCACAGATACGCAGTATTTT
NA,TRBD2,TRBV7-2,TRBJ2-3,CASSSAVLAGDTQYF,TGTGCCAGCAGCTCAGCGGTCCTAGCGGGTGATACGCAGTATTTT
NA,NA,TRBV14,TRBJ2-3,CASSQFARHTQYF,TGTGCCAGCAGCCAATTCGCCCGACATACGCAGTATTTT
NA,NA,TRBV6-5,TRBJ1-6,CASRDVSGQGSPLHF,TGTGCCAGCAGGGATGTGTCGGGACAAGGGTCACCCCTCCACTTT
NA,TRBD1,TRBV5-1,TRBJ2-1,CASSLSGQGNNEQFF,TGCGCCAGCAGCTTGTCCGGACAGGGTAACAATGAGCAGTTCTTC
NA,TRBD1,TRBV6-5,TRBJ1-1,CASSSGTGGMTEAFF,TGTGCCAGCAGTTCCGGGACAGGGGGGATGACTGAAGCTTTCTTT
NA,TRBD2,TRBV5-1,TRBJ2-7,CASSLRGDLDEQYF,TGCGCCAGCAGCTTGCGGGGGGACCTCGACGAGCAGTACTTC
NA,NA,TRBV5-1,TRBJ2-3,CASGTKALTDTQYF,TGCGCCAGCGGAACCAAGGCCCTCACAGATACGCAGTATTTT
NA,TRBD2,TRBV28,TRBJ2-1,CASSSSAGGYNEQFF,TGTGCCAGCAGTTCGTCAGCGGGGGGGTACAATGAGCAGTTCTTC